Each of the 23 T cell receptor beta chains below was sequenced from the same sample in a study of cytomegalovirus exposure and HLA in healthy donors. Both 60 Vbeta primers and 13 Jbeta primers went into the PCR. Sequencing was performed with immunoSEQ multiplex PCR; in TCRdb, only in-frame clones are kept and a portion is missing. The table includes 200,000 or so clones, less than 85% detected once. Sequenced material: PBMCs. All receptors derive from a girl aged 2 to 10 in good health and CMV-seronegative.

The CDR3, as DNA: TGTGCCTGGAGTAACAGAATGAACACTGAAGCTTTCTTT. This encodes CAWSNRMNTEAFF. The V call is TRBV30, the J call TRBJ1-1; D remains ambiguous. The germline V and J ends were trimmed by 2 bases and 0 bases, with 7 bases remaining between them. The length of the CDR3 is 13 residues. The V gene's germline CDR1 is GTSNPN and CDR2 SVGIG (reference sequence).

In its sample, this clone was seen a few times. The chain links TRBV6-1 to TRBJ1-2; possible D gene TRBD1, 6 bases. The germline V gene has CDR1 MNHNS and CDR2 SASEGT. Trimming cost V 5 bases and J 4 bases, with 11 bases left between them. The CDR3 runs to 13 residues. The CDR3 sequence: CASSRTGPYGYTF. The DNA of the CDR3 is TGTGCCAGCAGTCGAACAGGGCCCTATGGCTACACCTTC.

This clone was seen only once. This chain connects TRBV5-1 to TRBJ2-1, with unresolved D. The CDR3 consists of 14 residues. Trimming took off 4 bases at V and 8 bases at J, with 16 bases between the two ends. Germline V gene data show CDR1 as SGHRS and CDR2 as YFSETQ. CDR3 sequence reads: CASSPTRHPDEQFF. CDR3 bases: TGCGCCAGCAGCCCCACACGACACCCCGATGAGCAGTTCTTC. Together with reference TRBV5-1 and TRBJ2-1, the CDR3 gives the full variable domain: KAGVTQTPRYLIKTRGQQVTLSCSPISGHRSVSWYQQTPGQGLQFLFEYFSETQRNKGNFPGRFSGRQFSNSRSEMNVSTLELGDSALYLCASSPTRHPDEQFFGPGTRLTVL.

This clone came up a few times. This chain joins TRBV18 and TRBJ1-4, with 8 bases matching TRBD1. The CDR3 totals 16 residues. The V segment lost 0 bases and the J segment 7 bases; nucleotides outside the gene matches: 7. Germline assignment: CDR1 KGHSH and CDR2 LQKENI. CDR3 DNA: TGTGCCAGCTCACCACCCAACAGACAGGGGAGTGAAAAACTGTTTTTT. It is translated as CASSPPNRQGSEKLFF.

The chain links TRBV5-4 to TRBJ2-1; TRBD2 agrees at 9 bases. CDR3 length equals 14 residues. V lost 4 bases, J lost 4 bases, and 3 bases stayed unmatched. Germline V gives CDR1 SGHNT, CDR2 YYREEE (reference sequence). Here the CDR3 reads CASSQTSGYNEQFF. The CDR3 bases are TGTGCCAGCAGCCAGACTAGCGGTTACAATGAGCAGTTCTTC.

The V gene is TRBV7-9, the J gene TRBJ2-7; tentative D call: TRBD2 (5 bases). Trimming pared 0 bases from V and 2 bases from J, leaving 8 bases between. The length of the CDR3 is 14 residues. From germline, CDR1 is SEHNR and CDR2 FQNEAQ (reference sequence). This chain's CDR3 is CASSLAGSPYEQYF. The CDR3 nucleotides read TGTGCCAGCAGCTTAGCGGGGAGCCCCTACGAGCAGTACTTC.

The V call is TRBV27, the J call TRBJ1-2; D remains ambiguous. Trimming removed 4 bases from V and 8 bases from J, with 20 bases in between. The CDR3 totals 15 residues. Germline-derived CDR1 and CDR2 are MNHEY and SMNVEV (reference sequence). The CDR3 spells CASSSTYKADLGYTF. The CDR3 region has the DNA TGTGCCAGCAGTTCTACATACAAGGCCGACTTGGGCTACACCTTC.

The chain links TRBV5-1 to TRBJ1-3; 7 nucleotides line up with TRBD1. Trimming at V came to 7 bases and at J to 4 bases, leaving 8 bases not matched to a gene. This CDR3 has 14 residues. In germline, CDR1 is SGHRS, CDR2 YFSETQ. The CDR3 here is CASRQGSRGNTIYF. The CDR3, as DNA: TGCGCCAGCCGACAGGGTTCACGAGGAAACACCATATATTTT. Together with reference TRBV5-1 and TRBJ1-3, the CDR3 gives the full variable domain: KAGVTQTPRYLIKTRGQQVTLSCSPISGHRSVSWYQQTPGQGLQFLFEYFSETQRNKGNFPGRFSGRQFSNSRSEMNVSTLELGDSALYLCASRQGSRGNTIYFGEGSWLTVV.

This rearrangement joins TRBV2 to TRBJ2-3; TRBD1 matches at 10 bases. The V and J ends lost 7 bases and 4 bases, in that order; junction bases with no gene match: 2. Germline CDR1 reads SNHLY; CDR2 reads FYNNEI. The CDR3 has 13 amino acids. CDR3 region: CASKGTGADTQYF. The CDR3 DNA follows: TGTGCCAGCAAAGGGACAGGGGCAGATACGCAGTATTTT.

The rearrangement joins TRBV7-2 to TRBJ2-5, with 7 bases matching TRBD2. The CDR3 is 13 amino acids. The V gene's germline CDR1 is SGHTA and CDR2 FQGNSA. V lost 2 bases to trimming and J lost 5 bases; unmatched junction nucleotides: 2. The DNA for the CDR3 is TGTGCCAGCAGCTTATGGGGAGGGGAGACCCAGTACTTC. Translation gives CASSLWGGETQYF.

This clone came up a few times. The chain joins TRBV13 to TRBJ2-7; D is perhaps TRBD1 (6 bases). Per the germline V gene, CDR1 is PRHDT and CDR2 is FYEKMQ (reference sequence). V dropped 5 bases and J dropped 2 bases, with 10 bases sitting between them. The CDR3 loop spans 13 amino acids. In DNA form, the CDR3 reads TGTGCCAGCAGCACCCAGGGGACCTACGAGCAGTACTTC. Translated, it gives CASSTQGTYEQYF. The full variable domain, in which reference TRBV13 and TRBJ2-7 provide the parts outside the CDR3, is AAGVIQSPRHLIKEKRETATLKCYPIPRHDTVYWYQQGPGQDPQFLISFYEKMQSDKGSIPDRFSAQQFSDYHSELNMSSLELGDSALYFCASSTQGTYEQYFGPGTRLTVT.

V and J are TRBV5-1 and TRBJ1-1; maybe TRBD1 (5 bases). Between the trimmed V and J ends, which lost 0 bases and 0 bases, there was a span of 9 bases. The CDR3 extends over 15 amino acids. Germline lookup yields CDR1 SGHRS and CDR2 YFSETQ. For the CDR3, the DNA is TGCGCCAGCAGCTTGGCCGGGGGGATGAACACTGAAGCTTTCTTT. It encodes CASSLAGGMNTEAFF.

This clone has a single count. The rearrangement uses TRBV14 and TRBJ2-1; 8 nucleotides agree with TRBD2. Trimming cost V 4 bases and J 7 bases; bases outside gene matches: 15. Germline V gene data show CDR1 as SGHDN and CDR2 as FVKESK. The CDR3 has 17 amino acids. The CDR3 sequence: CASSRRTGTRRSNEQFF. The CDR3 DNA is TGTGCCAGCAGCCGGCGAACCGGGACTAGGAGGAGTAATGAGCAGTTCTTC.

The chain recombines TRBV7-9 with TRBJ2-2; 9 bases align to TRBD2. Trimming took 1 base from V and 0 from J; bases not matched to a gene: 6. The CDR3 is 18 residues long. Germline V gives CDR1 SEHNR, CDR2 FQNEAQ (reference sequence). The CDR3 region is CASSLVSSGGPNTGELFF. The CDR3 DNA sequence: TGTGCCAGCAGCTTAGTGAGTAGCGGGGGTCCGAACACCGGGGAGCTGTTTTTT. The full variable domain, completed using reference TRBV7-9 and TRBJ2-2, is DTGVSQNPRHKITKRGQNVTFRCDPISEHNRLYWYRQTLGQGPEFLTYFQNEAQLEKSRLLSDRFSAERPKGSFSTLEIQRTEQGDSAMYLCASSLVSSGGPNTGELFFGEGSRLTVL.

This clone has more than one count but fewer than ten. J is TRBJ1-5 and V is TRBV4-1, with 7 bases matching TRBD1. Trimming cost V 3 bases and J 5 bases; bases outside gene matches: 7. The germline V gene has CDR1 MGHRA and CDR2 YSYEKL. The CDR3 runs 15 residues. CDR3 coding DNA: TGCGCCAGCAGCCAGGAGGGGGCACGGCATCAGCCCCAGCATTTT. Amino acids: CASSQEGARHQPQHF.

This chain links TRBV5-1 with TRBJ2-5; D may be TRBD2 (5 bases). Trimming left V 5 bases short and J 5 bases short, with 13 bases between. Germline CDR1 SGHRS, CDR2 YFSETQ. There are 13 residues in the CDR3. CDR3 coding DNA: TGCGCCAGCAGTCGTGGTAGGGAGGAGACCCAGTACTTC. Its protein product is CASSRGREETQYF.

V gene TRBV6-1 combines with J gene TRBJ2-4; the D is unclear. This CDR3 is built from 16 residues. Germline CDR1 is MNHNS and CDR2 is SASEGT. Trimming took 3 bases from V and 0 from J, leaving 12 bases between them. The DNA for the CDR3 is TGTGCCAGCAGTGAGTGGTTGTCACAAGCCAAAAACATTCAGTACTTC. This encodes CASSEWLSQAKNIQYF.

This clone was detected a few times. The genes are TRBV19 and TRBJ1-2; no clear D gene. This CDR3 contains 14 residues. The V gene's germline CDR1 is LNHDA and CDR2 SQIVND (reference sequence). Trimming took off 5 bases at V and 5 bases at J, with 15 bases between the two ends. In DNA, the CDR3 is TGTGCCAGTAGTGGCCCTTTGGGAGCGTATGGCTACACCTTC. Translated: CASSGPLGAYGYTF.

This clone was detected only a few times. The V gene is TRBV5-1, the J gene TRBJ1-3; D might be TRBD1 (5 bases). V lost 0 bases to trimming and J lost 2 bases, with 15 bases between them. Germline assignment: CDR1 SGHRS and CDR2 YFSETQ. This CDR3 is built from 17 residues. CDR3 coding DNA: TGCGCCAGCAGCTTGGTTCAGGGAGGTCTTCCTGGAAACACCATATATTTT. Its translation: CASSLVQGGLPGNTIYF.

The chain combines TRBV4-2 with TRBJ1-6, with D possibly TRBD1 on 6 matching bases. CDR1 LGHNA and CDR2 YNFKEQ come from the germline V gene. The ends were cut back, 0 bases at V and 4 bases at J, with 7 bases in the middle. This CDR3 region has 15 residues. The CDR3 sequence is CASSQDGQYNSPLHF. CDR3 in DNA: TGTGCCAGCAGCCAAGACGGACAGTATAATTCACCCCTCCACTTT.

Concerning this clone itself: This CDR3 is also generated by other DNA sequences in the sample. This sequence joins TRBV7-9 and TRBJ1-1; weak D call: TRBD1 (5 bases). V was clipped by 3 bases and J by 0 bases, with 8 bases between them. The CDR3 contains 14 residues. CDR1 SEHNR and CDR2 FQNEAQ come from the germline V gene (reference sequence). This CDR3 reads CASSLGGLNTEAFF. In DNA form, the CDR3 reads TGTGCCAGCAGCTTGGGGGGTTTGAACACTGAAGCTTTCTTT.

This clone showed up just once. One end of the junction varies from germline; a read error may be responsible. J is TRBJ2-7 and V is TRBV7-9; D may be TRBD1 (5 bases). This CDR3 has 11 amino acids. Germline V CDR1 and CDR2: SEHNR, FQNEAQ (reference sequence). The CDR3 spells CSSSANREQYF. The DNA of the CDR3 is TGTTCCAGCAGCGCCAACAGGGAGCAGTACTTC. Full variable domain (remainder filled in from reference TRBV7-9 and TRBJ2-7): DTGVSQNPRHKITKRGQNVTFRCDPISEHNRLYWYRQTLGQGPEFLTYFQNEAQLEKSRLLSDRFSAERPKGSFSTLEIQRTEQGDSAMYLCSSSANREQYFGPGTRLTVT.

This clone came up a few times. The V gene is TRBV25-1, the J gene TRBJ1-6; D uncertain. The germline CDR1 and CDR2 sequences are MGHDK and SYGVNS. With 0 bases removed from V and 9 bases from J, the gap between germline ends came to 3 bases. The CDR3 spans 12 residues. The CDR3 DNA reads TGTGCCAGCAGTGAATATCGTTCACCCCTCCACTTT. Its protein is CASSEYRSPLHF.